This T cell receptor (beta chain) was profiled in a study of T cell repertoires in cytomegalovirus infection. At the level of the study: Public signatures in TCR beta pointed to CMV infection and matching HLA type.

Each CDR3 protein gets one entry after TCRdb re-called the reads with MiXCR. The sample includes almost 300,000 distinct CDR3 sequences, around 10% of them seen just once. Germline values: CDR1 SEHNR, CDR2 FQNEAQ (reference sequence). With 1 base removed from V and 6 bases from J, the gap between germline ends came to 12 bases. The CDR3 sequence is 14 residues long. As for this clonotype: Antigen unknown.

Study observations and caveats: The ex vivo response was dominated by HLA-C-restricted CMV-specific TCR beta clonotypes. Accumulated public TCR beta family frequency recognized individuals carrying CMV together with the relevant HLA.

This TCR derives from a human donor in good health (CMV status not recorded). Some clones in this sample may be carry-over from other donors' samples. Sample: PBMCs. The chain combines TRBV7-9 with TRBJ1-1; tentative D call: TRBD1 (5 bases). Written as DNA, the CDR3 is TGTGCCAGCAGCTTAGGGACACGAGTACCTGAAGCTTTCTTT. Translated: CASSLGTRVPEAFF.